Below are 10 T cell receptor beta chains sequenced from a single sample in a study of identical twins. MiXCR was run by TCRdb on the 5' RACE reads, yielding one entry per CDR3 protein. The sample includes around 370,000 distinct CDR3 sequences, about 10% of them seen just once. Sample: naive T cells sorted from blood. The source of these receptors is a woman in her 50s in good health.

Turning to this clonotype: Possible read error: a much larger clone is one base away. The conserved closing phenylalanine or tryptophan is absent in this CDR3, likely reflecting a read error. The chain carries TRBV6-6 and TRBJ2-5, with D uncertain. CDR3 length: 15 amino acids. In germline, CDR1 is MNHNY, CDR2 SVGAGI (reference sequence). The V and J ends lost 2 bases and 3 bases respectively, with 13 bases between them. The CDR3 spells CASSYGARIEETQYC. The DNA of the CDR3 is TGTGCCAGCAGTTACGGTGCGCGTATCGAAGAGACCCAGTACTGC.

This clonotype was seen at least ten times. The chain recombines TRBV9 with TRBJ2-3; TRBD2 matches at 12 bases. This CDR3 has 15 residues. V was clipped by 4 bases and J by 2 bases; unmatched bases: 2. Germline values: CDR1 SGDLS, CDR2 YYNGEE. The CDR3 is CASSTSGRNTDTQYF. CDR3 DNA: TGTGCCAGCAGCACTAGCGGGAGGAACACAGATACGCAGTATTTT.

This clonotype was seen only a few times. The genes are TRBV29-1 and TRBJ2-3; the match to TRBD2 covers 7 bases. V lost 4 bases, J lost 4 bases, and 5 bases stayed unmatched. Germline values: CDR1 SQVTM, CDR2 ANQGSEA. This CDR3 region has 13 residues. The CDR3 DNA reads as TGCAGCGTTGCGCGGGGGAGTCCAGATACGCAGTATTTT. As protein: CSVARGSPDTQYF.

The chain joins TRBV7-8 to TRBJ2-1, with D possibly TRBD2 on 5 matching bases. The V gene lost 8 bases and the J gene lost 2 bases, with 10 bases spanning the gap. This CDR3 has 13 amino acids. Germline V gene sequence: CDR1 SGHVS, CDR2 FQNEAQ. The CDR3 nucleotides read TGTGCCAGCGATTCCGGGACCTACAATGAGCAGTTCTTC. Protein: CASDSGTYNEQFF.

The rearrangement links TRBV5-6 to TRBJ1-4; 7 bases are shared with TRBD1. Trimming took 4 bases from V and 0 from J; bases not matched to a gene: 6. The CDR3 is made up of 16 amino acids. In germline, CDR1 is SGHDT, CDR2 YYEEEE. The CDR3 DNA reads as TGTGCCAGCAGCGGACAGGATTTCGCAACTAATGAAAAACTGTTTTTT. Translated, it gives CASSGQDFATNEKLFF.

This chain joins TRBV7-9 and TRBJ2-1; D is unclear. CDR1 and CDR2 (germline): SEHNR, FQNEAQ (reference sequence). This CDR3 is built from 12 residues. Deletions cut 3 bases from V and 6 bases from J, with 6 bases between. The CDR3, as DNA: TGTGCCAGCAGCTTTTCCAGCAATGAGCAGTTCTTC. It is translated as CASSFSSNEQFF.

This rearrangement joins TRBV20-1 to TRBJ2-1; D gene unclear. Germline CDR1 is DFQATT and CDR2 is SNEGSKA (reference sequence). The CDR3 sequence is 10 residues long. The V end lost 1 base, the J end lost 8 bases, and 3 bases lay between the germline ends. The CDR3 DNA sequence: TGCAGTGCTAGAGGGGATGAGCAGTTCTTC. The encoded protein is CSARGDEQFF.

The genes are TRBV12-3 or TRBV12-4 and TRBJ1-5, with TRBD1 identical over 10 bases. V was pared by 6 bases and J by 6 bases, with 5 bases of the junction left unmatched. The CDR3 is 14 residues long. CDR3 region: CASSPDRGSQPQHF. The CDR3, as DNA: TGTGCCAGCAGCCCGGACAGGGGGAGTCAGCCCCAGCATTTT.

In its sample, this clonotype was seen a few times. CDR3 nucleotides: TGCGCCAGCAGCCCCGACAGATTACTGGGGGCCAACGTCCTGACTTTC. Protein: CASSPDRLLGANVLTF. The V and J genes are TRBV5-1 and TRBJ2-6; a possible D gene is TRBD1 (5 bases). Looked up from germline, CDR1 is SGHRS and CDR2 is YFSETQ. The CDR3 is made up of 16 amino acids. Trimming removed 4 bases from V and 4 bases from J, with 15 bases in between.

This clonotype was seen at least ten times. One junction end disagrees with the germline gene, perhaps due to a read error. The chain is built from TRBV7-7 and TRBJ2-1, with 10 bases aligning to TRBD2. This CDR3 is built from 17 residues. Germline CDR1 reads SSHAT; CDR2 reads FNYEAQ (reference sequence). The CDR3 DNA follows: TGTGCTAGCAGCCCAAGGAGGTCTAGCGGGAGAGTGAATGAGCAGTTCTTC. Its translation is CASSPRRSSGRVNEQFF.